One sample yielded the 18 T cell receptor beta chains listed below, sequenced in a study of Graves' ophthalmopathy and Graves' hyperthyroidism. RNA served as the template for amplifying TCR beta CDR3 regions. HTBI primers primed a first-round RT-PCR, and a second-round multiplex PCR followed. TCRdb recomputed calls from the multiplex PCR reads with MiXCR, one row per CDR3 protein. The table includes over a million distinct CDR3 sequences, about 40% detected once. The material sequenced was peripheral blood or thyroid tissue (not recorded which). The receptors come from an adult man with Graves' hyperthyroidism.

The V gene is TRBV30, the J gene TRBJ1-3, with D unclear. Germline V gene data show CDR1 as GTSNPN and CDR2 as SVGIG (reference sequence). This CDR3 spans 13 amino acids. Trimming left V 5 bases short and J 0 bases short, with 8 bases between. Written as DNA, the CDR3 is TGTGCCTGGGCCGCGGGCTCTGGAAACACCATATATTTT. It is translated as CAWAAGSGNTIYF.

This clonotype was recorded at least ten times. The genes are TRBV20-1 and TRBJ2-7; no reliable D call. Looked up from germline, CDR1 is DFQATT and CDR2 is SNEGSKA (reference sequence). Trimming cost V 3 bases and J 3 bases, with 12 bases left between them. The CDR3 contains 13 residues. CDR3 nucleotide sequence: TGCAGTGCTAGTTCCGGTTATGTCTACGAGCAGTACTTC. It specifies CSASSGYVYEQYF.

This chain joins TRBV27 and TRBJ1-6; tentative D call: TRBD1 (6 bases). The CDR3 is 14 residues long. Germline CDR1 and CDR2: MNHEY and SMNVEV (reference sequence). The V gene lost 6 bases and the J gene lost 4 bases, with 10 bases spanning the gap. The CDR3 DNA sequence: TGTGCCAGCAGGGGACAATCGTATAATTCACCCCTCCACTTT. Its protein is CASRGQSYNSPLHF.

This clonotype was detected many times. This sequence joins TRBV6-5 and TRBJ2-7, with 10 bases fitting TRBD1. V gave up 6 bases and J gave up 2 bases; unmatched junction bases: 7. The CDR3 contains 15 residues. Germline assignment: CDR1 MNHEY and CDR2 SVGAGI. The CDR3 reads CASRMSGTGAYEQYF. CDR3 in DNA: TGTGCCAGCAGGATGTCCGGGACAGGGGCCTACGAGCAGTACTTC.

This clonotype has at least ten counts. This chain connects TRBV29-1 to TRBJ1-2, with D possibly being TRBD1 (5 bases). Trimming removed 6 bases from V and 4 bases from J, with 18 bases in between. The CDR3 covers 14 residues. CDR1 is SQVTM and CDR2 is ANQGSEA in the germline V gene. The CDR3 reads CSVESGRDFYGYTF. CDR3 nucleotides: TGCAGCGTGGAGAGTGGACGGGACTTCTATGGCTACACCTTC. Complete variable domain (other parts from reference TRBV29-1 and TRBJ1-2): SAVISQKPSRDICQRGTSLTIQCQVDSQVTMMFWYRQQPGQSLTLIATANQGSEATYESGFVIDKFPISRPNLTFSTLTVSNMSPEDSSIYLCSVESGRDFYGYTFGSGTRLTVV.

This clonotype appeared once. The chain has TRBV5-1 and TRBJ1-2; D remains unclear. Trimming took off 4 bases at V and 5 bases at J, with 18 bases between the two ends. This CDR3 contains 15 residues. Germline V gene data show CDR1 as SGHRS and CDR2 as YFSETQ. For the CDR3, the DNA is TGCGCCAGCAGCCCGCCCGCGGGCCCTATATATGGCTACACCTTC. The encoded protein is CASSPPAGPIYGYTF.

As for this clonotype: A much larger clone is a single base away; this may be a read error. This chain joins TRBV12-3 or TRBV12-4 and TRBJ2-7, with D hard to call. The CDR3 has 13 residues. V was trimmed by 4 bases and J by 2 bases, leaving 9 bases between them. CDR3 in amino acids: CASSSKRAYEQYF. The CDR3 DNA follows: TGTGCCAGCAGTTCTAAGCGCGCCTACGAGCAGTACTTC.

Here the CDR3 reads CASSTSASSYNEQYF. CDR3 sequence (DNA): TGTGCCAGCAGCACTAGCGCTAGCTCCTACAATGAGCAGTACTTC. V usage is TRBV7-3 and J usage is TRBJ2-1, with 7 bases that match TRBD2. The J call may be incorrect, as the DNA end agrees better with TRBJ2-7. CDR3 length: 15 amino acids. Germline loops: CDR1 SGHTA, CDR2 FQGTGA.

This clonotype was detected a few times. The gene calls are TRBV4-2 and TRBJ1-1, with 7 bases fitting TRBD1. V shed 1 base, J shed 0 bases, and the junction held 2 bases outside the gene matches. Germline CDR1 is LGHNA and CDR2 is YNFKEQ. The CDR3 extends over 15 amino acids. The CDR3 is CASSQVGQMNTEAFF. The CDR3 nucleotides are TGTGCCAGCAGCCAAGTGGGACAGATGAACACTGAAGCTTTCTTT.

The chain carries TRBV19 and TRBJ1-1; D unresolved. V was pared by 8 bases and J by 4 bases, with 14 bases between. The CDR3 covers 13 residues. The germline gives CDR1 LNHDA, CDR2 SQIVND (reference sequence). CDR3: CASGSSGFTEAFF. Written as DNA, the CDR3 is TGTGCCAGTGGAAGCTCGGGTTTCACTGAAGCTTTCTTT.

This chain uses TRBV3-1 with TRBJ1-2, with 7 bases that match TRBD1. After removal of 3 bases from V and 3 bases from J, the junction contained 4 bases not matched to a gene. Germline V gene sequence: CDR1 LGHDT, CDR2 YNNKEL (reference sequence). This CDR3 has 14 amino acids. The DNA of the CDR3 is TGTGCCAGCAGCCACTCAGGGGGGTACTATGGCTACACCTTC. Its translation: CASSHSGGYYGYTF.

V usage is TRBV9 and J usage is TRBJ2-5; the D is unclear. V dropped 5 bases and J dropped 5 bases, with 16 bases sitting between them. Germline V lookup: CDR1 SGDLS, CDR2 YYNGEE. The CDR3 has 14 amino acids. The CDR3 DNA follows: TGTGCCAGCAGTTTCCGGGCCAACCTGGAGACCCAGTACTTC. This codes for CASSFRANLETQYF. Full variable domain (remainder filled in from reference TRBV9 and TRBJ2-5): DSGVTQTPKHLITATGQRVTLRCSPRSGDLSVYWYQQSLDQGLQFLIQYYNGEERAKGNILERFSAQQFPDLHSELNLSSLELGDSALYFCASSFRANLETQYFGPGTRLLVL.

This clonotype was counted between two and nine times. V usage is TRBV5-6 and J usage is TRBJ2-7; tentatively, D is TRBD2 (7 bases). Germline assignment: CDR1 SGHDT and CDR2 YYEEEE. The ends were cut back, 2 bases at V and 4 bases at J, with 13 bases in the middle. The CDR3 spans 14 residues. The CDR3 loop reads CASSFGTTGYEQYF. CDR3 bases: TGTGCCAGCAGCTTTGGGACTACAGGGTACGAGCAGTACTTC. Full variable domain (remainder filled in from reference TRBV5-6 and TRBJ2-7): DAGVTQSPTHLIKTRGQQVTLRCSPKSGHDTVSWYQQALGQGPQFIFQYYEEEERQRGNFPDRFSGHQFPNYSSELNVNALLLGDSALYLCASSFGTTGYEQYFGPGTRLTVT.

This clonotype was seen at least ten times. The CDR3 nucleotides read TGTGCCAGCAGCCTTCTTACGACAGGGTCGCCCACCTTC. Translation gives CASSLLTTGSPTF. The J gene is TRBJ1-2, the V gene TRBV11-2; the match to TRBD1 covers 7 bases. From germline, CDR1 is SGHAT and CDR2 FQNNGV. This CDR3 is 13 amino acids long. V was pared by 5 bases and J by 13 bases, with 13 bases of the junction left unmatched.

As for this clonotype: The CDR3 does not close with the conserved phenylalanine or tryptophan, likely indicating a read error. No DNA is shown, since the ends of the CDR3 on it are uncertain; the CDR3 is the one TCRdb lists. The chain recombines TRBV5-1 with TRBJ2-5. The CDR3 numbers 10 amino acids, ends counted. Germline V CDR1 and CDR2: SGHRS, YFSETQ. CDR3 amino acids: CASSGRQGDY.

V usage is TRBV14 and J usage is TRBJ1-5; no clear D. The germline V gene has CDR1 SGHDN and CDR2 FVKESK. Trimming shortened V by 0 bases and J by 0 bases, and 24 bases separated the two germline ends. CDR3 length: 21 amino acids. For the CDR3, the DNA is TGTGCCAGCAGCCAAGATCGGGGTTCAGTCGCGGGATCGAATAGCAATCAGCCCCAGCATTTT. It translates to CASSQDRGSVAGSNSNQPQHF.

This clonotype was found many times. The CDR3 loop is CASSLGPGATEAFF. For the CDR3, the DNA is TGTGCCAGCAGCTTAGGACCGGGAGCAACTGAAGCTTTCTTT. This chain joins TRBV7-8 and TRBJ1-1; D ambiguous. V lost 1 base and J lost 5, with 11 bases in between. The V gene's germline CDR1 is SGHVS and CDR2 FQNEAQ. There are 14 residues in the CDR3.

The chain links TRBV7-9 to TRBJ2-7; possibly TRBD2 for D (5 bases). Trimming removed 2 bases at V and 7 bases at J, with 15 bases between. CDR3 length: 14 residues. Germline lookup yields CDR1 SEHNR and CDR2 FQNEAQ (reference sequence). CDR3 DNA sequence: TGTGCCAGCAGCTTAAGTCTGGCGGGCGGGGAGCAGTACTTC. As protein: CASSLSLAGGEQYF.